Shown below are 7 T cell receptor delta chains from a single sample sequenced in a study of gamma-delta T cells after stem cell transplantation. TCRdb re-processed the RT-PCR reads using CATT. The sample consists of some 3,100 delta-chain clones, approximately 9.2% of them appearing once. Input material: gamma-delta T cells. These receptors were obtained from a human donor. It is not recorded whose cells these are; they may come from a transplant donor.

About this clone: A single base separates this from a much larger clone, so it may be a read error. Other nucleotide sequences in the sample specify the same CDR3. This sequence joins TRDV2 and TRDJ3; 12 bases line up with TRDD3. The CDR3 has 18 amino acids. The germline gives CDR1 GEAIGNYY, CDR2 EKD. The chain's CDR3 is CACDTGGYLSWDTRQMFF. CDR3 DNA: TGCGCCTGTGACACTGGGGGATACCTCTCCTGGGACACCCGACAGATGTTTTTC.

This clone has more than one count but fewer than ten. The genes are TRDV2 and TRDJ3, with TRDD3 matching 13 bases. Trimming cost V 3 bases and J 0 bases; bases outside gene matches: 7. The CDR3 consists of 20 residues. Germline-derived CDR1 and CDR2 are GEAIGNYY and EKD. For the CDR3, the DNA is TGTGCCTGTGACGTACTGGGGGATACGCAAGGCTCCTGGGACACCCGACAGATGTTTTTC. Amino acids: CACDVLGDTQGSWDTRQMFF.

This clone was counted between two and nine times. The same CDR3 can be traced to other DNA sequences in this sample. This chain joins TRDV1 and TRDJ1, with TRDD3 matching over 10 bases. Germline-derived CDR1 and CDR2 are TSWWSYY and QGS. V shed 2 bases and J 3 bases; nucleotides not matched to a gene: 24. The CDR3 runs to 22 residues. The CDR3 loop is CALGEFPPGLLGDKRSADKLIF. CDR3 coding DNA: TGTGCTCTTGGGGAATTCCCGCCCGGTCTTCTGGGGGATAAAAGGAGCGCCGATAAACTCATCTTT.

This clone was found a few times. A far larger clone is just one base off, so this is likely a read error. The genes are TRDV2 and TRDJ3, with TRDD3 identical over 7 bases. The CDR3 runs to 21 residues. Germline V CDR1 and CDR2: GEAIGNYY, EKD. CDR3 DNA sequence: TGTGCCCGTGACACCGTCGATAGTACTGGGGCAGGAACCTGGGACACCCGACAGATGTTTTTC. It encodes CARDTVDSTGAGTWDTRQMFF.

This clone was recorded a few times. A far larger clone is off by one base, so a read error is likely. The chain is built from TRDV2 and TRDJ1; TRDD3 agrees at 9 bases. Unmatched junction bases numbered 15, after V lost 5 bases and J lost 0 bases. CDR1 is GEAIGNYY and CDR2 is EKD in the germline V gene. The CDR3 is 18 amino acids. CDR3 sequence reads: CACGSLLLGERYTDKLIF. The CDR3 DNA is TGTGCCTGTGGCTCCCTACTACTGGGGGAACGGTACACCGATAAACTCATCTTT.

Notes on this clone: A far larger clone is a single base away, which makes a read error likely. The chain has TRDV2 and TRDJ3, with 13 bases lining up with TRDD3. Germline V gene sequence: CDR1 GEAIGNYY, CDR2 EKD. The CDR3 totals 16 residues. CDR3 sequence: CACDYWGIRDTRQTFF. CDR3 DNA sequence: TGTGCCTGTGACTACTGGGGGATACGGGACACCCGACAGACGTTTTTC.

Remarks on this clone: A read error is likely here: a far larger clone is one base away. Different DNA sequences within this sample yield the same CDR3. V usage is TRDV2 and J usage is TRDJ3; a weak D match, TRDD2 (5 bases). The V end was cut by 0 bases, the J end by 0 bases, with 17 bases between. CDR1 GEAIGNYY and CDR2 EKD come from the germline V gene. The CDR3 loop spans 20 amino acids. CDR3 DNA sequence: TGTGCCTGTGACACCGTTGGCGGGGTGCTTCCCTCCTGGGACACCCGACAGATGTTTTTC. Encoded protein: CACDTVGGVLPSWDTRQMFF.